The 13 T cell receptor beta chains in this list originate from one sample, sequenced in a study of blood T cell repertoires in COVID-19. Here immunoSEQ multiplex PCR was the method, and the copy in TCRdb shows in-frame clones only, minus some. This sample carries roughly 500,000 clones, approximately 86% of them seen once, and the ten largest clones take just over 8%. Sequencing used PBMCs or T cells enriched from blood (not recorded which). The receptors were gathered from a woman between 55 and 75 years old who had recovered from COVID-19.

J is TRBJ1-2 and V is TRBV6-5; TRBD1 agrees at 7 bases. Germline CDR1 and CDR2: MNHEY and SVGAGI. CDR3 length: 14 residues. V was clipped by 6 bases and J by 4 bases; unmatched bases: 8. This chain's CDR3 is CASSRSGGGYGYTF. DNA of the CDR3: TGTGCCAGCAGCCGTTCAGGGGGAGGCTATGGCTACACCTTC.

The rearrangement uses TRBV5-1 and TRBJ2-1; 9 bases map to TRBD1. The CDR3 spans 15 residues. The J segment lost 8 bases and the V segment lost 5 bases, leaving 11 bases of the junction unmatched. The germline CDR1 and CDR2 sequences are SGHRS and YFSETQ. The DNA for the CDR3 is TGCGCCAGCAGGATTACAGGGGGCGTTTGGGATGAGCAGTTCTTC. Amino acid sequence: CASRITGGVWDEQFF.

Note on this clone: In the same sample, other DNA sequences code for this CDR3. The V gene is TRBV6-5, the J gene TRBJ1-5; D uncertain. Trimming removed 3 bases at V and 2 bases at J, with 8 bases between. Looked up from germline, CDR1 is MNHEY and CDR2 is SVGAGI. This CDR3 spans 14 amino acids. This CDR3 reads CASSYRGGNQPQHF. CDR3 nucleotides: TGTGCCAGCAGTTATCGGGGAGGCAATCAGCCCCAGCATTTT.

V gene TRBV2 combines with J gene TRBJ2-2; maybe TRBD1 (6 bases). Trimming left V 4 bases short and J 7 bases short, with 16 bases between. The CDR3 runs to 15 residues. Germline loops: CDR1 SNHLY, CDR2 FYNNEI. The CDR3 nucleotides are TGTGCCAGCAGTGGGGAAGGGGGTAGCCTCGGGGAGCTGTTTTTT. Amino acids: CASSGEGGSLGELFF.

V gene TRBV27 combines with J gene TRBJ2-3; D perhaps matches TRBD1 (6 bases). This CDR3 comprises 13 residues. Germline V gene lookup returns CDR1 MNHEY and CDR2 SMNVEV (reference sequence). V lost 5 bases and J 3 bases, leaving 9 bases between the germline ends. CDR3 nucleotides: TGTGCCAGCAGTCCACAGGGAACAGATACGCAGTATTTT. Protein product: CASSPQGTDTQYF.

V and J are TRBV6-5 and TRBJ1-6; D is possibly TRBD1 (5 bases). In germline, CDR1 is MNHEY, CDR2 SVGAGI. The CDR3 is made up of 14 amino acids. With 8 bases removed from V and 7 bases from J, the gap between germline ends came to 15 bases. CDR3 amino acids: CASGQTVPNSPLHF. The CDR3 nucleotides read TGTGCCAGCGGCCAGACAGTCCCCAATTCACCCCTCCACTTT.

CDR3 region: CASSLDGGVLAEAFF. Here the CDR3 DNA reads TGTGCCAGCAGCTTAGATGGGGGGGTCTTGGCTGAAGCTTTCTTT. This chain links TRBV11-3 with TRBJ1-1, with TRBD1 as a possible D gene (5 bases). In germline, CDR1 is SGHNT, CDR2 YENEEA. Trimming took off 0 bases at V and 6 bases at J, with 14 bases between the two ends. The CDR3 covers 15 residues.

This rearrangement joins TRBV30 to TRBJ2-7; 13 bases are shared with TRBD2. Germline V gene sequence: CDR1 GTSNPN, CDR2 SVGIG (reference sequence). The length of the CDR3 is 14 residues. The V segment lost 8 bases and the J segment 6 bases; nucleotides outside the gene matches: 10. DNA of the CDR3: TGTGCCGCCACTAGCGGGGGGGCCGGAGGCGAGCAGTACTTC. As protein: CAATSGGAGGEQYF.

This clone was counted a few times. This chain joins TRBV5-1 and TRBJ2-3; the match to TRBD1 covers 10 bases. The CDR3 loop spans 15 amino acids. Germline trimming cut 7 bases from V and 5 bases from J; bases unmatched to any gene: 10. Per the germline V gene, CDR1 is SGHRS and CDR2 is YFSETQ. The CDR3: CASYPRQGARDTQYF. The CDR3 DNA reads TGCGCCAGCTACCCCAGACAGGGGGCTAGAGATACGCAGTATTTT. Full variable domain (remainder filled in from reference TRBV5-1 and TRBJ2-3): KAGVTQTPRYLIKTRGQQVTLSCSPISGHRSVSWYQQTPGQGLQFLFEYFSETQRNKGNFPGRFSGRQFSNSRSEMNVSTLELGDSALYLCASYPRQGARDTQYFGPGTRLTVL.

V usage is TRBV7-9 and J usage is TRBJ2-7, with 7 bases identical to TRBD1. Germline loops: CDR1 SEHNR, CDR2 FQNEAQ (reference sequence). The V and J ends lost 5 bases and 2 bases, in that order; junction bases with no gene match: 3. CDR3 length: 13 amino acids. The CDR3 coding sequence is TGTGCCAGCAGCGCCGACAGGGCCTACGAGCAGTACTTC. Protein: CASSADRAYEQYF.

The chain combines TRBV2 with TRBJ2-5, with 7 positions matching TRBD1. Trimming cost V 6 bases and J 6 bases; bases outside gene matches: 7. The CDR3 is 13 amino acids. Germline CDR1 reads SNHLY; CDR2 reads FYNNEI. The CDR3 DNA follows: TGTGCCAGCAGAGTGACAGGGATAAAGACCCAGTACTTC. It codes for CASRVTGIKTQYF.

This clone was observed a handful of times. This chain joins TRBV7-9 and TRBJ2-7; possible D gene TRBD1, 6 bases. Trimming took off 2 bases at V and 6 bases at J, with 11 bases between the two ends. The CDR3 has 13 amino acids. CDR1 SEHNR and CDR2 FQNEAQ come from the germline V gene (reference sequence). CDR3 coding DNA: TGTGCCAGCAGCTTATTGGCAGGGGTCGAGCAGTACGTC. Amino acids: CASSLLAGVEQYV.

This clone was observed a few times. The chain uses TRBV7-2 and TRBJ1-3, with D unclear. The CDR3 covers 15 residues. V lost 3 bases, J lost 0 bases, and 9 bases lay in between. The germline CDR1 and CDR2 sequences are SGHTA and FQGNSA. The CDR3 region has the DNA TGTGCCAGCAGCTTTGGAGGCGGCTCTGGAAACACCATATATTTT. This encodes CASSFGGGSGNTIYF.